Below, 3 T cell receptor beta chains from the same sample are listed, as sequenced in a study of T cells in Graves' hyperthyroidism and ophthalmopathy. Amplified TCR beta CDR3 regions derived from RNA transcripts. TCR CDR3 underwent first-round RT-PCR with the HTBI primer set. MiXCR was run by TCRdb on the multiplex PCR reads, yielding one entry per CDR3 protein. Among roughly 740,000 distinct CDR3 sequences listed, about 16% were seen once. Specimen: blood. These TCRs come from a young man with Graves' hyperthyroidism.

This clonotype was detected many times. The chain couples TRBV7-2 to TRBJ2-5, with 8 bases identical to TRBD2. CDR3 length: 14 amino acids. The ends lost 5 bases at V and 5 bases at J; junction bases unmatched: 7. Germline CDR1 reads SGHTA; CDR2 reads FQGNSA. DNA of the CDR3: TGTGCCAGCAGCACCAGCGGGAGATGGGAGACCCAGTACTTC. Translating gives CASSTSGRWETQYF.

The rearrangement uses TRBV7-6 and TRBJ2-7; D remains ambiguous. The germline V gene has CDR1 SGHVS and CDR2 FNYEAQ. The V end lost 5 bases, the J end lost 3 bases, and 14 bases lay between the germline ends. This CDR3 region has 14 residues. The CDR3 DNA reads as TGTGCCAGCAGCCCGCCGGGCAGTCACTACGAGCAGTACTTC. Protein product: CASSPPGSHYEQYF. The variable domain in full, completed from reference TRBV7-6 and TRBJ2-7, reads GAGVSQSPRYKVTKRGQDVALRCDPISGHVSLYWYRQALGQGPEFLTYFNYEAQQDKSGLPNDRFSAERPEGSISTLTIQRTEQRDSAMYRCASSPPGSHYEQYFGPGTRLTVT.

This clonotype appeared many times. V and J are TRBV28 and TRBJ2-2; no clear D. The CDR3 sequence is 12 residues long. The V and J ends lost 3 bases and 2 bases respectively, with 1 base between them. Germline V CDR1 and CDR2: MDHEN, SYDVKM. The CDR3 region is CASSFNTGELFF. The CDR3 bases are TGTGCCAGCAGTTTTAACACCGGGGAGCTGTTTTTT.